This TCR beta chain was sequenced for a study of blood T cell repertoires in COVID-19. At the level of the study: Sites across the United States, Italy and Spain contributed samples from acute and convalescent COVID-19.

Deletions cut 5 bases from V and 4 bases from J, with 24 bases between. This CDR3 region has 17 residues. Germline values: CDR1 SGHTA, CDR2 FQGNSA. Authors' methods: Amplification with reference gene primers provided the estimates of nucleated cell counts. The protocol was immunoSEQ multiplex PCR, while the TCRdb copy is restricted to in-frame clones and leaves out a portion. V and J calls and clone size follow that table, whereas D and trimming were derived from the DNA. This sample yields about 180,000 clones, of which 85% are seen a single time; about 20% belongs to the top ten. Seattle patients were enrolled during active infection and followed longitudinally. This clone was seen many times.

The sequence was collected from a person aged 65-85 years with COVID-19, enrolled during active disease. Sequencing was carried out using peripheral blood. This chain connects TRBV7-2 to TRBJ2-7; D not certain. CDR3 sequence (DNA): TGTGCCAGCAGCCCCCCTGTGAAGCGACCATTGAGTTACGAGCAGTACTTC. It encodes CASSPPVKRPLSYEQYF.